The TCR beta chain under discussion was sequenced for a study of blood T cell repertoires in COVID-19. For the study at large: Samples came from the United States, Italy and Spain, spanning acute and convalescent COVID-19. T cells, B-cell-depleted T cells, or PBMCs provided the cDNA or gDNA that served as material.

In the authors' workflow: Using reference gene primer amplification, nucleated cell counts were estimated. The table came from immunoSEQ multiplex PCR; TCRdb's copy has only in-frame clones and leaves some out. V and J calls and clone size are those listed in that table; D and trimming were worked out from the DNA. The sample yields about 260,000 clones, 75% to 90% seen once. Only a few counts were recorded for this clone. This CDR3 has 13 residues. Trimming took 4 bases from V and 5 from J; bases not matched to a gene: 3. Germline V gene data show CDR1 as SGHTA and CDR2 as FQGTGA. Sequenced input: peripheral blood. V usage is TRBV7-3 and J usage is TRBJ1-1, with TRBD1 matching over 8 bases. The clonotype originates from a woman aged 45-65 years who had recovered from COVID-19. The chain's CDR3 is CASSSRQGTEAFF. In DNA form, the CDR3 reads TGTGCCAGCAGCTCCCGACAGGGGACTGAAGCTTTCTTT.